This T cell receptor (beta chain) was sequenced in a study of Ad26.COV2.S vaccination and SARS-CoV-2 variants. Study-wide background: Each vaccinee took Ad26.COV2.S intramuscularly, once or twice 56 days apart.

Worth noting for this clone: The antigen is unknown.

Notes on the study in general: Post-vaccination breadth of spike-specific CD8+ and CD4+ T cell responses was reportedly substantial. Breadth of non-spike TCRs did not differ between vaccinees and placebo recipients.

Trimming at V came to 0 bases and at J to 4 bases, leaving 8 bases not matched to a gene. Germline-derived CDR1 and CDR2 are GTSNPN and SVGIG (reference sequence). This CDR3 is built from 15 residues. Clones were read by immunoSEQ multiplex PCR, and TCRdb kept only the in-frame ones, dropping some. The repertoire consists of fewer than 900,000 clones, with 70% to 90% occurring once and the leading ten covering roughly 1.5%. Treatment here: approximately 18 received Ad26.COV2.S at low or high dose, single or two shots; a few received placebo; per-sample allocation not given. Collection of samples fell on day 63 after the first vaccine or placebo injection. Aged 18-55 years, donor was enrolled in Boston in the early 2020s.

This material consisted of peripheral blood, taken in a trial of Ad26.COV2.S vaccine versus placebo. The chain has TRBV30 and TRBJ1-2, with 7 nucleotides matching TRBD1. This TCR came from a person aged 18-60 years who received the Ad26.COV2.S COVID-19 vaccine or a placebo. For the CDR3, the DNA is TGTGCCTGGAGTGTACCCACAGGGGTCGCCTATGGCTACACCTTC. Protein: CAWSVPTGVAYGYTF.